The clone carrying this T cell receptor (beta chain) was picked up many times. The antigen is not known. Amplified regions were TCR beta CDR3 sequences from RNA transcripts. Initially, a first-round RT-PCR of the TCR CDR3 employed the HTBI primer set. In TCRdb, the multiplex PCR reads were re-called with MiXCR into one record per CDR3 protein. The sample holds 200,000 to 250,000 distinct CDR3 sequences, about 25% seen once. At least 3 on the Clinical Activity Score was recorded for ophthalmopathy patients, who also had NOSPECS grade at least 4 and duration under 3 months. This sample is drawn from a study of T cells in Graves' hyperthyroidism and ophthalmopathy. Study findings and constraints: Blood also contained most expanded thyroid clonotypes above 0.001.

Looked up from germline, CDR1 is LGHNA and CDR2 is YNFKEQ. The CDR3 contains 16 residues. V trimming: 0 bases; J trimming: 1 base; junction bases outside the gene matches: 6. This TCR came from a woman in her thirties or forties with Graves' ophthalmopathy. The J gene is TRBJ2-7, the V gene TRBV4-2; the match to TRBD2 covers 7 bases. The sample consisted of blood. CDR3 protein: CASSQEATSDSYEQYF. In DNA, the CDR3 is TGTGCCAGCAGCCAAGAAGCAACTAGCGATTCCTACGAGCAGTACTTC.